This T cell receptor (beta chain) appears in the sequencing data of a study of T-cell reconstitution after alpha-beta-depleted transplantation in children. Comment on this clonotype: The target antigen is unknown.

The germline V and J ends were trimmed by 0 bases and 1 base, with 11 bases remaining between them. The CDR3 length is 16 residues. Germline lookup yields CDR1 SGHRS and CDR2 YFSETQ. Study observations and caveats: Expanded clones from the graft, numbering several hundred, reportedly supplied alpha-beta T cells about two months after transplant.

It was with unique molecular identifiers that the TCRbeta library was prepared. In TCRdb, the PCR reads were re-called with MiXCR into one record per CDR3 protein. The table lists around 700,000 distinct CDR3 sequences, about 12% of them singletons, with roughly 0.84% in the top ten. The sequence was collected from a girl aged 2 to 9 with congenital amegakaryocytic thrombocytopenia, due to receive a stem cell transplant. This sample comprised PBMCs, obtained before TCRalphabeta/CD19-depleted stem cell transplant. The J gene is TRBJ2-1, the V gene TRBV5-1; D not certain. The CDR3 is CASSLEVSRSYNEQFF. DNA of the CDR3: TGCGCCAGCAGCTTGGAAGTCTCTAGGTCCTACAATGAGCAGTTCTTC.